This entry is about one TCR beta chain. Its antigen is unidentified. This CDR3 contains 17 residues. CDR1 is LNHNV, CDR2 YYDKDF, per germline (reference sequence). The V segment lost 0 bases and the J segment 6 bases; nucleotides outside the gene matches: 10. These data originate in a study of blood T cells in healthy people across ages. Samples each yielded at least 5 micrograms of total RNA. The authors ran a second PCR of roughly 6 to 12 cycles using a sample-barcoded 5' primer and a J-beta primer mix. A template-switch adaptor with 12 random nucleotides tagged each cDNA molecule. Each single sample gave us at least 3 million CDR3-containing paired-end reads. TCRdb ran MiXCR on the 5' RACE reads and lists one entry per CDR3 protein. Found here are under 2,000,000 distinct CDR3 sequences, around half of them singletons; the top ten hold around 2.1%. Study-level findings and limits: Possibly confounding the expanded clonotype changes was the fact that donor CMV status was unknown.

The material sequenced was blood. The sequence came from a woman between 40 and 55 years old in good health. This rearrangement joins TRBV15 to TRBJ2-1, with 8 nucleotides matching TRBD2. CDR3 sequence (DNA): TGTGCCACCAGCAGAGATCCCAGCGGGGGCCTCCTCAATGAGCAGTTCTTC. Translation: CATSRDPSGGLLNEQFF.